This T cell receptor beta chain was retrieved from a study of blood T cell repertoires in COVID-19. Trimming removed 4 bases from V and 4 bases from J; junction bases left unmatched: 8. The V gene's germline CDR1 is SEHNR and CDR2 FQNEAQ (reference sequence). The CDR3 loop spans 15 amino acids. The assay was immunoSEQ multiplex PCR, and TCRdb's table has in-frame clones only and misses some. Of about 41,000 clones in the sample, more than 70% were seen once. Sequencing was done on a sample of peripheral blood. The V call is TRBV7-9, the J call TRBJ1-1; 8 nucleotides agree with TRBD1. This receptor was obtained from a human donor in a cohort sampled during active COVID-19. The DNA for the CDR3 is TGTGCCAGCAGCTATTACAGGGGGAGAGGCACTGAAGCTTTCTTT. This codes for CASSYYRGRGTEAFF.